This passage covers 21 T cell receptor beta chains from one sample sequenced in a study of blood T cell repertoires in COVID-19. Produced via immunoSEQ multiplex PCR; TCRdb's table is partial and in-frame only. Of around 94,000 clones listed, 78% are singletons. Material for sequencing was peripheral blood. The receptors originated from a man aged 55 to 70 with active or convalescent COVID-19.

This chain joins TRBV5-4 and TRBJ2-3; weak D call: TRBD1 (5 bases). CDR3 length: 14 amino acids. Trimming left V 2 bases short and J 3 bases short, with 10 bases between. Germline CDR1 is SGHNT and CDR2 is YYREEE (reference sequence). The DNA of the CDR3 is TGTGCCAGCAGCTTCGACAGTCTGACAGATACGCAGTATTTT. This gives the protein CASSFDSLTDTQYF.

The chain carries TRBV9 and TRBJ2-1; the D gene is possibly TRBD2 (5 bases). The CDR3 consists of 13 residues. V was pared by 3 bases and J by 7 bases, with 11 bases between. Germline V gene sequence: CDR1 SGDLS, CDR2 YYNGEE. The CDR3 reads CASSALVWNEQFF. The CDR3 coding sequence is TGTGCCAGCAGCGCACTAGTCTGGAATGAGCAGTTCTTC.

Only one count was recorded for this clone. This chain links TRBV7-3 with TRBJ2-5, with TRBD2 matching over 7 bases. The germline V gene has CDR1 SGHTA and CDR2 FQGTGA. Trimming cost V 5 bases and J 0 bases; bases outside gene matches: 9. This CDR3 has 16 residues. This CDR3 is CASSPGGSKYQETQYF. As DNA, the CDR3 is TGTGCCAGCAGCCCCGGCGGGAGTAAGTACCAAGAGACCCAGTACTTC.

The rearrangement joins TRBV6-2 or TRBV6-3 to TRBJ1-2; D gene ambiguous. Germline V gene data show CDR1 as MNHEY and CDR2 as SVGEGT. The CDR3 extends over 14 amino acids. V was cut by 2 bases and J by 5 bases, with 12 bases left in between. Here the CDR3 reads CASSYGRTSYGYTF. The CDR3 DNA sequence: TGTGCCAGCAGTTACGGGAGGACCTCTTATGGCTACACCTTC.

The chain recombines TRBV18 with TRBJ1-1, with no clear D. The CDR3 has 14 residues. V was pared by 3 bases and J by 4 bases, with 12 bases between. CDR1 KGHSH and CDR2 LQKENI come from the germline V gene. The CDR3 nucleotides are TGTGCCAGCTCACCCTCAAGGTCGGGCACTGAAGCTTTCTTT. As protein: CASSPSRSGTEAFF.

This clone was detected only once. This chain uses TRBV5-6 with TRBJ1-2, with a tentative D call TRBD1 (5 bases). CDR3 length: 17 residues. Trimming stripped 4 bases from V and 1 base from J, with 20 bases between. Germline loops: CDR1 SGHDT, CDR2 YYEEEE. In DNA, the CDR3 is TGTGCCAGCAGCCCGACCGGGGGAGAGATTAATAACTATGGCTACACCTTC. It translates to CASSPTGGEINNYGYTF.

The rearrangement links TRBV7-2 to TRBJ2-5, with D maybe TRBD2 (5 bases). Germline CDR1 reads SGHTA; CDR2 reads FQGNSA. The CDR3 consists of 15 residues. Between the trimmed V and J ends, which lost 2 bases and 4 bases, there was a span of 14 bases. The CDR3 sequence: CASSLFTTSLETQYF. For the CDR3, the DNA is TGTGCCAGCAGCTTATTTACAACTAGTTTAGAGACCCAGTACTTC.

The gene calls are TRBV4-1 and TRBJ2-5; 11 bases agree with TRBD2. The germline CDR1 and CDR2 sequences are MGHRA and YSYEKL. The CDR3 is 14 amino acids. The trim removed 4 bases at V and 4 bases at J, leaving 2 bases unmatched. For the CDR3, the DNA is TGCGCCAGCAGCCCCGGGACTAGCGGAGAGACCCAGTACTTC. Encoded protein: CASSPGTSGETQYF.

The V gene is TRBV5-1, the J gene TRBJ2-5, with TRBD2 matching over 9 bases. The CDR3 length is 16 residues. Germline assignment: CDR1 SGHRS and CDR2 YFSETQ. With 1 base clipped from V and 2 bases from J, the junction kept 6 bases outside the gene matches. Written as DNA, the CDR3 is TGCGCCAGCAGCTTGACGGCGGGAGGGGGTCAAGAGACCCAGTACTTC. Encoded protein: CASSLTAGGGQETQYF.

The chain carries TRBV19 and TRBJ2-1; D might be TRBD1 (5 bases). The ends were cut back, 6 bases at V and 5 bases at J, with 17 bases in the middle. The CDR3 runs to 15 residues. Germline values: CDR1 LNHDA, CDR2 SQIVND (reference sequence). The CDR3 nucleotides read TGTGCCAGTAGCTCGCTCCCAGGGTCCGACAATGAGCAGTTCTTC. This translates into CASSSLPGSDNEQFF.

DNA for the CDR3: TGTGCCAGCAGCTCAGGGGGCAATCAGCCCCAGCATTTT. Amino acid sequence: CASSSGGNQPQHF. The chain uses TRBV2 and TRBJ1-5; TRBD1 might be the D (6 bases). Trimming pared 6 bases from V and 2 bases from J, leaving 8 bases between. Germline loops: CDR1 SNHLY, CDR2 FYNNEI. This CDR3 region has 13 residues.

V and J are TRBV5-1 and TRBJ2-7, with TRBD2 matching 10 bases. CDR1 SGHRS and CDR2 YFSETQ come from the germline V gene. This CDR3 contains 16 residues. Losses at the gene ends were 1 base for V and 6 bases for J; bases not matched to a gene: 10. The CDR3 DNA reads as TGCGCCAGCAGCTTGAGAGAAGCGGGAGGGGGAGGCGAGCAGTACTTC. Translating it yields CASSLREAGGGGEQYF.

This sequence joins TRBV12-5 and TRBJ2-5, with 8 positions matching TRBD1. CDR3 length equals 14 residues. The ends lost 4 bases at V and 2 bases at J; junction bases unmatched: 3. In germline, CDR1 is LGHNT, CDR2 FRNRAP. CDR3 in amino acids: CASGSRTGQETQYF. Here the CDR3 DNA reads TGTGCTAGTGGTTCGCGGACAGGGCAAGAGACCCAGTACTTC.

This chain uses TRBV27 with TRBJ2-1; D not resolved. In germline, CDR1 is MNHEY, CDR2 SMNVEV (reference sequence). The CDR3 runs 14 residues. The V gene lost 0 bases and the J gene lost 12 bases, with 15 bases spanning the gap. The DNA for the CDR3 is TGTGCCAGCAGTTTATCGAGGTCTTCACTGGGGCAGTTCTTC. This sequence encodes CASSLSRSSLGQFF.

This sequence joins TRBV5-1 and TRBJ1-1, with D possibly matching TRBD1 (6 bases). V was pared by 7 bases and J by 5 bases, with 18 bases between. Germline lookup yields CDR1 SGHRS and CDR2 YFSETQ. The CDR3 loop spans 14 amino acids. DNA of the CDR3: TGCGCCAGCGGCTCAGGGTTAACAGGGACTGAAGCTTTCTTT. As protein: CASGSGLTGTEAFF.

In DNA, the CDR3 is TGTGCCAGTAGTCCCCGGGACATTTACGAGCAGTACTTC. This gives the protein CASSPRDIYEQYF. V is TRBV19 and J is TRBJ2-7, with D possibly TRBD1 on 6 matching bases. The V gene's germline CDR1 is LNHDA and CDR2 SQIVND (reference sequence). This CDR3 is built from 13 residues. The V gene lost 5 bases and the J gene lost 4 bases, with 12 bases spanning the gap.

The genes are TRBV28 and TRBJ2-3; 13 bases agree with TRBD2. The CDR3 runs to 16 residues. Germline loops: CDR1 MDHEN, CDR2 SYDVKM. The V gene end was trimmed by 10 bases and the J gene end by 5 bases; junction bases not matched to a gene: 12. The CDR3 coding sequence is TGTGCCACCAGCCCAAGGACTAGCGGGAGAGGAGATACGCAGTATTTT. Its protein product is CATSPRTSGRGDTQYF.

V usage is TRBV19 and J usage is TRBJ1-1, with 7 bases fitting TRBD1. The CDR3 totals 16 residues. V was pared by 3 bases and J by 1 base, with 8 bases of the junction left unmatched. CDR1 is LNHDA and CDR2 is SQIVND in the germline V gene (reference sequence). The chain's CDR3 is CASSIWQGGKNTEAFF. In DNA form, the CDR3 reads TGTGCCAGTAGTATTTGGCAGGGGGGCAAGAACACTGAAGCTTTCTTT.

The rearrangement links TRBV28 to TRBJ2-5; 10 positions agree with TRBD2. Germline CDR1 and CDR2: MDHEN and SYDVKM. The CDR3 length is 17 residues. V shed 5 bases and J 4 bases; nucleotides not matched to a gene: 13. The CDR3 protein is CASSPHGASGRGETQYF. CDR3 sequence (DNA): TGTGCCAGCAGTCCCCACGGGGCTAGCGGGAGAGGAGAGACCCAGTACTTC.

This clone showed up just once. The V and J genes are TRBV5-1 and TRBJ1-1; D remains ambiguous. The CDR3 spans 14 residues. The V gene's germline CDR1 is SGHRS and CDR2 YFSETQ. The V and J ends lost 1 base and 2 bases respectively, with 9 bases between them. The CDR3 DNA sequence: TGCGCCAGCAGCTTGTATCCAGGTAACACTGAAGCTTTCTTT. It yields the protein CASSLYPGNTEAFF. Full variable domain (remainder filled in from reference TRBV5-1 and TRBJ1-1): KAGVTQTPRYLIKTRGQQVTLSCSPISGHRSVSWYQQTPGQGLQFLFEYFSETQRNKGNFPGRFSGRQFSNSRSEMNVSTLELGDSALYLCASSLYPGNTEAFFGQGTRLTVV.

The chain recombines TRBV6-5 with TRBJ2-7; the match to TRBD2 covers 15 bases. Germline V gene lookup returns CDR1 MNHEY and CDR2 SVGAGI. The V segment lost 2 bases and the J segment 4 bases; nucleotides outside the gene matches: 3. This CDR3 comprises 16 residues. The CDR3 region is CASSYGGLAGGYEQYF. The CDR3 DNA reads TGTGCCAGCAGTTACGGGGGACTAGCGGGAGGATACGAGCAGTACTTC.